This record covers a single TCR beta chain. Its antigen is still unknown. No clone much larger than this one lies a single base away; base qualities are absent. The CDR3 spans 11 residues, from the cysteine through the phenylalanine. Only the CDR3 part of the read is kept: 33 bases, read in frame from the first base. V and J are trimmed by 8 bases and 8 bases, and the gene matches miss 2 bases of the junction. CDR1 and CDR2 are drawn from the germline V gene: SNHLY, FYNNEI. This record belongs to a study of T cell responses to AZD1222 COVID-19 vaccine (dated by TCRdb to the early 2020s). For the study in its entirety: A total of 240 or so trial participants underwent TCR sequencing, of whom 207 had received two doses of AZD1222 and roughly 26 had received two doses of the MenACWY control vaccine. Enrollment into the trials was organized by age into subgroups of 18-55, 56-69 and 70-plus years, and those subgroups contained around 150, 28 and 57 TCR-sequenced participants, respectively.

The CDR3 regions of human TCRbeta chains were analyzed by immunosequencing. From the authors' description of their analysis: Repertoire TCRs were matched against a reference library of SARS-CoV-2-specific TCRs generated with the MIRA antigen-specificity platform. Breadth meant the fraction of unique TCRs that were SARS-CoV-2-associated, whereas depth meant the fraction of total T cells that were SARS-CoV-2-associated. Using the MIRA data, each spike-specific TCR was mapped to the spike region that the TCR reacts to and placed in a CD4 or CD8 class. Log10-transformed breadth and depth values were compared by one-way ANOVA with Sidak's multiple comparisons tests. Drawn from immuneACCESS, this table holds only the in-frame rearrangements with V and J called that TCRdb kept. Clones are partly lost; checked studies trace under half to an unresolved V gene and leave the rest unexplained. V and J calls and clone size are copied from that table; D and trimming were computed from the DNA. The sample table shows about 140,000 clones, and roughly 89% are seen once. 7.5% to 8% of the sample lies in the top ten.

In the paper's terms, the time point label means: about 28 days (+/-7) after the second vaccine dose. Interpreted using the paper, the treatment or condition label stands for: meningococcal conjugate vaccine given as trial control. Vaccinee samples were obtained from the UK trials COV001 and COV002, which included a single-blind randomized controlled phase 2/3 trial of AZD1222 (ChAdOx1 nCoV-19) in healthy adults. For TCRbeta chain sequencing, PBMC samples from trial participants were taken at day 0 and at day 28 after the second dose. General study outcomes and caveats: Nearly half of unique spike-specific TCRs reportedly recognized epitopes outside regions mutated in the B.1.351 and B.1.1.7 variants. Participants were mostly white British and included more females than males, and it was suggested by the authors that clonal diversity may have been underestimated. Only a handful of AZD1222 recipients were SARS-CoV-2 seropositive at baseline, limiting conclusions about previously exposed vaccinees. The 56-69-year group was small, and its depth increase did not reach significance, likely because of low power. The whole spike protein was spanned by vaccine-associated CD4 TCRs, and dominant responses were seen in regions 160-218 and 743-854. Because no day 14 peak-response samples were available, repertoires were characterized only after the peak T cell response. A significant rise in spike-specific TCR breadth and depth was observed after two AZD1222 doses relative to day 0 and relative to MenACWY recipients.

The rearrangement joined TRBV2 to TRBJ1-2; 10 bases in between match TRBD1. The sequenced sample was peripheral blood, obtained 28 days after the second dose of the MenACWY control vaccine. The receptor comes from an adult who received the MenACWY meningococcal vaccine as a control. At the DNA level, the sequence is TGTGCCAGCGGGACAGGGGACGGCTACACCTTC. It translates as CASGTGDGYTF.